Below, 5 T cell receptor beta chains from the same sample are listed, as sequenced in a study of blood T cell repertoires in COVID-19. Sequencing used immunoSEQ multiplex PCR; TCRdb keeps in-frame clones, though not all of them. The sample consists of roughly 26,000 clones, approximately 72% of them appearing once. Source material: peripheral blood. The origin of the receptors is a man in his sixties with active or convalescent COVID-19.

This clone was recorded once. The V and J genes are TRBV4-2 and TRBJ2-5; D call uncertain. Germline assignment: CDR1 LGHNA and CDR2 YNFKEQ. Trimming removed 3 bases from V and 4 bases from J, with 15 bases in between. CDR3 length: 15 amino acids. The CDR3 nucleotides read TGTGCCAGCAGCCATTTTTTAACTTTCTCAGAGACCCAGTACTTC. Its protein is CASSHFLTFSETQYF.

CDR3 DNA sequence: TGTGCCACCAGCAGGGCCGGGACAGGGAACTACGAGCAGTACTTC. It is translated as CATSRAGTGNYEQYF. The chain joins TRBV15 to TRBJ2-7, with 9 bases matching TRBD1. The CDR3 spans 15 residues. The trim removed 3 bases at V and 3 bases at J, leaving 6 bases unmatched. The germline V gene encodes CDR1 LNHNV and CDR2 YYDKDF (reference sequence). Variable domain in full (rest from reference TRBV15 and TRBJ2-7): DAMVIQNPRYQVTQFGKPVTLSCSQTLNHNVMYWYQQKSSQAPKLLFHYYDKDFNNEADTPDNFQSRRPNTSFCFLDIRSPGLGDTAMYLCATSRAGTGNYEQYFGPGTRLTVT.

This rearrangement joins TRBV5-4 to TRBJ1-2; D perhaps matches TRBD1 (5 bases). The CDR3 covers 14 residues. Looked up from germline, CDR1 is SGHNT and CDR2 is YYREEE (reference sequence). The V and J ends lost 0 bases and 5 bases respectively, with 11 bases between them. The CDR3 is CASSLAGGLYGYTF. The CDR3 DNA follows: TGTGCCAGCAGCTTGGCGGGGGGTTTGTATGGCTACACCTTC.

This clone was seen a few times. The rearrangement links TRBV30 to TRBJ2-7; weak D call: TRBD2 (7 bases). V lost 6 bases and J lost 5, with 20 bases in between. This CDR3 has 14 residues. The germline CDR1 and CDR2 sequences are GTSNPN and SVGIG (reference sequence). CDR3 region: CACHPPAGQNEQYF. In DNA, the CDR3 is TGTGCCTGCCACCCCCCAGCGGGACAAAACGAGCAGTACTTC. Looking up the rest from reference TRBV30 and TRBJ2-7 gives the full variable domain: SQTIHQWPATLVQPVGSPLSLECTVEGTSNPNLYWYRQAAGRGLQLLFYSVGIGQISSEVPQNLSASRPQDRQFILSSKKLLLSDSGFYLCACHPPAGQNEQYFGPGTRLTVT.

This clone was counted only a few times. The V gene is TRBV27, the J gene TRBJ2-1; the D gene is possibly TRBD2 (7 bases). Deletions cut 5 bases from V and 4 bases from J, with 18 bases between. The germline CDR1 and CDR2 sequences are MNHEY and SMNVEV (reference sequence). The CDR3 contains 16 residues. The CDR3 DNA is TGTGCCAGCAGTCCCAGGGGCGGGAGATTGTACAATGAGCAGTTCTTC. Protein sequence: CASSPRGGRLYNEQFF.